The entry that follows covers one TCR beta chain sequence. As yet, its antigen is unknown. This entry comes from a study of T cell responses to AZD1222 COVID-19 vaccine. Generated by immunoSEQ multiplex PCR, the TCRdb table keeps only in-frame clones and is missing some. The sample lists roughly 150,000 clones, under 95% occurring once. Study observations and caveats: Baseline seropositivity characterized only a handful of AZD1222 recipients. Researchers report vaccine-associated CD4 TCRs spanning spike, with dominance at 160-218 and 743-854. Unmutated variant regions are reportedly the target of nearly half of TCRs that are spike-specific. Spike-specific TCR depth and breadth grew after two AZD1222 doses.

The sequence was collected from an adult in good health. The input for sequencing was peripheral blood, taken on day 0 of AZD1222 vaccination.

DNA for the CDR3: TGTGCCTGGAGTACAGTCAGGACAGCTATACTCCCCAACGTCCTGACTTTC. This codes for CAWSTVRTAILPNVLTF. The chain employs TRBV30 and TRBJ2-6; possible D gene TRBD1, 6 bases. The germline gives CDR1 GTSNPN, CDR2 SVGIG (reference sequence). V was clipped by 2 bases and J by 8 bases, with 22 bases between them. This CDR3 has 17 amino acids.